Presented here are 21 T cell receptor beta chains from one specimen sequenced in a study of graft-versus-host responses after intestinal transplantation. TCRdb's copy holds only in-frame clones and misses some; the assay was immunoSEQ multiplex PCR. This sample carries about 29,000 clones, 60% to 85% of them seen once, and the ten largest clones take approximately 3%. To release intraepithelial and lamina propria lymphocytes, the graft tissue was processed. Source: ileum tissue, taken 98 days after intestinal transplantation. Every receptor here comes from a human patient who received an intestinal transplant, so some T cells may come from the graft donor.

This chain connects TRBV18 to TRBJ1-1; D uncertain. CDR3 size: 13 residues. The V end was cut by 3 bases, the J end by 7 bases, with 12 bases between. From germline, CDR1 is KGHSH and CDR2 LQKENI. For the CDR3, the DNA is TGTGCCAGCTCACCCTCGGGTCTGCATGAAGCTTTCTTT. Translation gives CASSPSGLHEAFF.

The rearrangement links TRBV5-1 to TRBJ1-2, with a tentative D call TRBD1 (6 bases). The germline V gene has CDR1 SGHRS and CDR2 YFSETQ. The V gene lost 0 bases and the J gene lost 6 bases, with 12 bases spanning the gap. The CDR3 is 14 amino acids. The CDR3 protein is CASSLAGQWNGYTF. CDR3 nucleotide sequence: TGCGCCAGCAGCTTGGCGGGACAATGGAATGGCTACACCTTC.

The chain carries TRBV4-1 and TRBJ2-7; D call uncertain. V lost 0 bases and J lost 3, with 6 bases in between. The CDR3 totals 13 residues. Germline values: CDR1 MGHRA, CDR2 YSYEKL. Here the CDR3 reads CASSQDRVYEQYF. As DNA, the CDR3 is TGCGCCAGCAGCCAAGATCGGGTCTACGAGCAGTACTTC.

The chain links TRBV19 to TRBJ1-2; the D gene is possibly TRBD1 (5 bases). Germline loops: CDR1 LNHDA, CDR2 SQIVND (reference sequence). The CDR3 covers 13 residues. Deletions cut 3 bases from V and 8 bases from J, with 13 bases between. CDR3 sequence: CASSIGAWGGYTF. The DNA of the CDR3 is TGTGCCAGTAGTATCGGGGCCTGGGGGGGCTACACCTTC.

The rearrangement links TRBV4-2 to TRBJ2-1; D perhaps matches TRBD1 (5 bases). This CDR3 comprises 16 residues. The ends were cut back, 4 bases at V and 7 bases at J, with 20 bases in the middle. Looked up from germline, CDR1 is LGHNA and CDR2 is YNFKEQ. The CDR3 nucleotides read TGTGCCAGCAGCCGAAGGGGCTCCAGGTCCCGTAATGAGCAGTTCTTC. The encoded protein is CASSRRGSRSRNEQFF.

V and J are TRBV7-9 and TRBJ2-1; 7 nucleotides match TRBD1. Trimming took 5 bases from V and 9 from J; bases not matched to a gene: 13. The CDR3 is 15 amino acids. Germline CDR1 is SEHNR and CDR2 is FQNEAQ (reference sequence). Here the CDR3 DNA reads TGTGCCAGCAGCCGGACAGGTCGTAGGGCCAGTGAGCAGTTCTTC. Residues: CASSRTGRRASEQFF. The full variable domain, rest sourced from reference TRBV7-9 and TRBJ2-1, is DTGVSQNPRHKITKRGQNVTFRCDPISEHNRLYWYRQTLGQGPEFLTYFQNEAQLEKSRLLSDRFSAERPKGSFSTLEIQRTEQGDSAMYLCASSRTGRRASEQFFGPGTRLTVL.

The chain recombines TRBV6-5 with TRBJ2-7, with D perhaps TRBD1 (7 bases). The V end was cut by 5 bases, the J end by 7 bases, with 18 bases between. This CDR3 region has 14 residues. Germline-derived CDR1 and CDR2 are MNHEY and SVGAGI. The CDR3 is CASSAGQYLREQYF. The CDR3 DNA follows: TGTGCCAGCAGTGCGGGACAGTACCTACGAGAGCAGTACTTC.

The rearrangement links TRBV7-9 to TRBJ1-4, with D uncertain. The V gene's germline CDR1 is SEHNR and CDR2 FQNEAQ (reference sequence). The CDR3 covers 14 residues. The V end lost 8 bases, the J end lost 1 base, and 11 bases lay between the germline ends. For the CDR3, the DNA is TGTGCCAGCTCGCCGATGGAAACTAATGAAAAACTGTTTTTT. This translates into CASSPMETNEKLFF. The full variable domain, in which reference TRBV7-9 and TRBJ1-4 provide the parts outside the CDR3, is DTGVSQNPRHKITKRGQNVTFRCDPISEHNRLYWYRQTLGQGPEFLTYFQNEAQLEKSRLLSDRFSAERPKGSFSTLEIQRTEQGDSAMYLCASSPMETNEKLFFGSGTQLSVL.

The chain carries TRBV15 and TRBJ2-3; 8 nucleotides align to TRBD2. The trim removed 9 bases at V and 6 bases at J, leaving 11 bases unmatched. From germline, CDR1 is LNHNV and CDR2 YYDKDF (reference sequence). This CDR3 spans 14 amino acids. The CDR3 DNA sequence: TGTGCCACTGGGCAGCGGGGGCCCCGTGATACGCAGTATTTT. Protein product: CATGQRGPRDTQYF.

The J gene is TRBJ2-1, the V gene TRBV5-1, with D perhaps TRBD2 (5 bases). Germline V gene lookup returns CDR1 SGHRS and CDR2 YFSETQ. V gave up 4 bases and J gave up 2 bases, with 13 bases separating them. CDR3 size: 15 residues. In DNA, the CDR3 is TGCGCCAGCAGCAAGGACTTCGGGCCCTACAATGAGCAGTTCTTC. Amino acid sequence: CASSKDFGPYNEQFF.

The rearrangement joins TRBV19 to TRBJ2-7; D not resolved. The CDR3 runs to 14 residues. Germline CDR1 is LNHDA and CDR2 is SQIVND (reference sequence). V dropped 2 bases and J dropped 2 bases, with 10 bases sitting between them. The chain's CDR3 is CASSIRAETYEQYF. CDR3 DNA: TGTGCCAGTAGTATACGTGCAGAGACCTACGAGCAGTACTTC.

The chain uses TRBV6-5 and TRBJ1-2; D is undetermined. The CDR3 length is 11 residues. V lost 6 bases, J lost 3 bases, and 5 bases lay in between. From germline, CDR1 is MNHEY and CDR2 SVGAGI. The CDR3 DNA reads TGTGCCAGCAGGAGCCACTATGGCTACACCTTC. It encodes CASRSHYGYTF.

This clone has just a few counts. V and J are TRBV6-5 and TRBJ2-7; D is uncertain. Germline-derived CDR1 and CDR2 are MNHEY and SVGAGI. The CDR3 is made up of 11 amino acids. V was trimmed by 6 bases and J by 8 bases, leaving 11 bases between them. The CDR3, as DNA: TGTGCCAGCAGCCCTACCCAGAAGCAGTACTTC. Translating it yields CASSPTQKQYF.

V usage is TRBV30 and J usage is TRBJ2-7; D possibly corresponds to TRBD2 (7 bases). Germline loops: CDR1 GTSNPN, CDR2 SVGIG (reference sequence). CDR3 length equals 16 residues. V was cut by 2 bases and J by 3 bases, with 20 bases left in between. The CDR3 DNA sequence: TGTGCCTGGAGTTCGGTGGGCAGGGGAGGGGTCTACGAGCAGTACTTC. It is translated as CAWSSVGRGGVYEQYF.

This sequence joins TRBV9 and TRBJ2-5, with D possibly TRBD1 on 6 matching bases. Germline loops: CDR1 SGDLS, CDR2 YYNGEE. With 3 bases removed from V and 2 bases from J, the gap between germline ends came to 14 bases. The length of the CDR3 is 15 residues. As DNA, the CDR3 is TGTGCCAGCAGCGCAGAGGGGGTTTCACAAGAGACCCAGTACTTC. As protein: CASSAEGVSQETQYF.

This clone occurred a few times. The J gene is TRBJ1-2, the V gene TRBV7-2, with 7 bases identical to TRBD1. The germline gives CDR1 SGHTA, CDR2 FQGNSA. J gave up 6 bases and V 5 bases, and 9 bases lay outside the gene matches. The CDR3 consists of 14 residues. CDR3 nucleotides: TGTGCCAGCAGCCCCCGAGGGGGCTTCGATGGCTACACCTTC. Translated: CASSPRGGFDGYTF.

The chain carries TRBV2 and TRBJ2-2, with D unclear. Trimming pared 5 bases from V and 7 bases from J, leaving 8 bases between. Germline loops: CDR1 SNHLY, CDR2 FYNNEI. The length of the CDR3 is 12 residues. The CDR3 DNA sequence: TGTGCCAGCAGTATTAAGGGCGGGGAGCTGTTTTTT. Translating it yields CASSIKGGELFF.

V usage is TRBV5-4 and J usage is TRBJ1-5; a possible D gene is TRBD1 (6 bases). This CDR3 is built from 18 residues. Looked up from germline, CDR1 is SGHNT and CDR2 is YYREEE (reference sequence). Trimming left V 3 bases short and J 0 bases short, with 19 bases between. The CDR3 coding sequence is TGTGCCAGCAGCTCCCGGGACAACATATCTTATAGCAATCAGCCCCAGCATTTT. As protein: CASSSRDNISYSNQPQHF.

The rearrangement links TRBV19 to TRBJ1-1; no definite D call. The CDR3 covers 11 residues. Germline values: CDR1 LNHDA, CDR2 SQIVND (reference sequence). The V gene lost 4 bases and the J gene lost 6 bases, with 6 bases spanning the gap. CDR3 DNA: TGTGCCAGTAGTAAGGGCGCTGAAGCTTTCTTT. It specifies CASSKGAEAFF.

This chain uses TRBV14 with TRBJ1-2; D call uncertain. V lost 5 bases and J 4 bases, leaving 11 bases between the germline ends. Germline V lookup: CDR1 SGHDN, CDR2 FVKESK. The CDR3 is 13 amino acids. The CDR3 loop is CASSETSFYGYTF. CDR3 coding DNA: TGTGCCAGCAGCGAGACAAGCTTCTATGGCTACACCTTC.

The J gene is TRBJ2-2, the V gene TRBV10-2, with a tentative D call TRBD2 (6 bases). The CDR3 contains 13 residues. V was cut by 4 bases and J by 6 bases, with 9 bases left in between. CDR1 is WSHSY and CDR2 is SAAADI in the germline V gene. The CDR3 DNA sequence: TGCGCCAGCAGTGTAAGGGAGGCCGGGGAGCTGTTTTTT. Its protein is CASSVREAGELFF.